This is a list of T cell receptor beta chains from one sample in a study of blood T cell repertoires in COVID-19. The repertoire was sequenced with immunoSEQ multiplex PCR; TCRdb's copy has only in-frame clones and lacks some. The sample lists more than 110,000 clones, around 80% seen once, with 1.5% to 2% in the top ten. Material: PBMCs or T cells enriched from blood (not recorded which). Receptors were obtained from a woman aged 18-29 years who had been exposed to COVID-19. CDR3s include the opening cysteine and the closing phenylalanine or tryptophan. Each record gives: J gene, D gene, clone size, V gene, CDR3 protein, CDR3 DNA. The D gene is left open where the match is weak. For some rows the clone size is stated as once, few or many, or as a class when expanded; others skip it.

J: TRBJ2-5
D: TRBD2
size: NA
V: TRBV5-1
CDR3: CASSWAPSGSWETQYF
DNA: TGCGCCAGCAGCTGGGCTCCTAGCGGGAGTTGGGAGACCCAGTACTTC

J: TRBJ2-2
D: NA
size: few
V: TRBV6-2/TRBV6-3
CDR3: CASSLTSTGELFF
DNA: TGTGCCAGCAGTTTAACAAGCACCGGGGAGCTGTTTTTT

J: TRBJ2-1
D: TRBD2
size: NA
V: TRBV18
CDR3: CASSPLGLAGGPGLNEQFF
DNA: TGTGCCAGCTCACCACTCGGACTAGCGGGAGGGCCGGGCCTCAATGAGCAGTTCTTC

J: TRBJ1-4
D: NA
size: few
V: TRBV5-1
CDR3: CASSLAGTNEKLFF
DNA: TGCGCCAGCAGCTTGGCGGGGACTAATGAAAAACTGTTTTTT

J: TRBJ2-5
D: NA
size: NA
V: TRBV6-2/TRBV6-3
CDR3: CASSYIGVAQETQYF
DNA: TGTGCCAGCAGTTACATTGGAGTAGCGCAAGAGACCCAGTACTTC

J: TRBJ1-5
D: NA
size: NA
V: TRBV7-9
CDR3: CASSFSVNQPQHF
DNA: TGTGCCAGCAGCTTTAGTGTCAATCAGCCCCAGCATTTT

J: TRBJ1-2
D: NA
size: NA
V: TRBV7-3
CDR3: CASSHLDQGTIFF
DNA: TGTGCCAGCAGCCACCTGGATCAGGGGACCATTTTTTTC

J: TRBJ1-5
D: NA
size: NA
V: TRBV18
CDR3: CASSPSIQNQPQHF
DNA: TGTGCCAGCTCACCATCTATACAGAATCAGCCCCAGCATTTT

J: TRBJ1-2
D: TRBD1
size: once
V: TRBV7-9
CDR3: CASTRGTGGASDYGYTF
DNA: TGTGCCAGCACAAGAGGGACAGGGGGCGCGTCGGACTATGGCTACACCTTC

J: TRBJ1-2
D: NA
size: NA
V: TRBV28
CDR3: CASSFSRNYGYTF
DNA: TGTGCCAGCAGTTTCTCCAGGAACTATGGCTACACCTTC

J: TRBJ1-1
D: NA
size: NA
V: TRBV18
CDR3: CASSPGPGTTNTEAFF
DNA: TGTGCCAGCTCACCTGGGCCGGGGACAACAAACACTGAAGCTTTCTTT

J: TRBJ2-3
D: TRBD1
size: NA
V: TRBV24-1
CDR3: CATSERTGSDTQYF
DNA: TGTGCCACCAGTGAGCGGACAGGGTCAGATACGCAGTATTTT

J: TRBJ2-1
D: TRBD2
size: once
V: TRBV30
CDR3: CAWMVLAGPSQFF
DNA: TGTGCCTGGATGGTGCTAGCGGGACCTTCCCAGTTCTTC

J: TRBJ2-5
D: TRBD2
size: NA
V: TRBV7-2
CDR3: CASSWAGGQETQYF
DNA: TGTGCCAGCAGCTGGGCGGGAGGGCAGGAGACCCAGTACTTC

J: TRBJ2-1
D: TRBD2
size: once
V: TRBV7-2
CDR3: CASSPQAGGAYNEQFF
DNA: TGTGCCAGCAGCCCTCAAGCGGGAGGGGCATACAATGAGCAGTTCTTC

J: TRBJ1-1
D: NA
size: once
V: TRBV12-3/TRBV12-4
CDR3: CASSLTSNTEAFF
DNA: TGTGCCAGCAGTTTGACAAGTAACACTGAAGCTTTCTTT

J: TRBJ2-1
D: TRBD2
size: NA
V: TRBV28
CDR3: CASSLPGTSGRRNEQFF
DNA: TGTGCCAGCAGTTTACCGGGGACTAGCGGAAGAAGGAATGAGCAGTTCTTC

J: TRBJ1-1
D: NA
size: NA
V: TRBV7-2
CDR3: CASSSPPGKAFF
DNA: TGTGCCAGCAGCTCCCCCCCAGGGAAGGCTTTCTTT

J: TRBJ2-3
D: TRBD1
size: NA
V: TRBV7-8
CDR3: CASSPGQGRTDTQYF
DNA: TGTGCCAGCAGCCCAGGACAGGGTCGCACAGATACGCAGTATTTT

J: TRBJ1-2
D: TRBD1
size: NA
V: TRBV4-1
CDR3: CASSQVGQGDGYTF
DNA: TGCGCCAGCAGCCAAGTGGGCCAGGGGGATGGCTACACCTTC

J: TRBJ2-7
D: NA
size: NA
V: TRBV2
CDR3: CASSPGGGVTWGGTAYEQYF
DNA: TGTGCCAGCAGTCCCGGCGGGGGAGTAACTTGGGGGGGCACTGCGTACGAGCAGTACTTC

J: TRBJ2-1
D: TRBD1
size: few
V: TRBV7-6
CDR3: CASSLDPSQGKNEQFF
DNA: TGTGCCAGCAGCTTAGACCCCTCACAGGGGAAGAATGAGCAGTTCTTC

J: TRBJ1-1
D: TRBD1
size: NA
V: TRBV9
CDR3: CASSVVKGARTEAFF
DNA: TGTGCCAGCAGCGTAGTAAAGGGGGCGCGCACTGAAGCTTTCTTT

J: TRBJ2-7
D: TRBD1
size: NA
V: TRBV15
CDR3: CATSRGMDRYEYSYEQYF
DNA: TGTGCCACCAGCAGGGGGATGGACAGGTATGAATACTCCTACGAGCAGTACTTC

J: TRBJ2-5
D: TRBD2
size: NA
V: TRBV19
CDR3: CASSIGGGTSEETQYF
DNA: TGTGCCAGTAGTATAGGGGGCGGGACTAGCGAAGAGACCCAGTACTTC

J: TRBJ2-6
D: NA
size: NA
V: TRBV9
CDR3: CASSQWGSRSGANVLTF
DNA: TGTGCCAGCAGTCAATGGGGCAGCCGCTCTGGGGCCAACGTCCTGACTTTC

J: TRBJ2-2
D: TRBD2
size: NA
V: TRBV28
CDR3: CASRGGLDGELFF
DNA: TGTGCCAGCAGGGGAGGGCTAGACGGGGAGCTGTTTTTT

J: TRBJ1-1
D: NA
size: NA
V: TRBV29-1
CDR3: CSVEKQGLNTEAFF
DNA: TGCAGCGTTGAAAAACAGGGCCTGAACACTGAAGCTTTCTTT

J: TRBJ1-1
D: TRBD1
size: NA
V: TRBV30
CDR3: CAWSAGGPTEAFF
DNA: TGTGCCTGGAGCGCAGGGGGTCCCACTGAAGCTTTCTTT

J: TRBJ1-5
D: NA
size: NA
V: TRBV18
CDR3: CASSPVGGNQPQHF
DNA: TGTGCCAGCTCACCAGTTGGGGGGAATCAGCCCCAGCATTTT

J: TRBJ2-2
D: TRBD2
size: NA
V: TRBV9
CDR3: CASSIGTSSSGELFF
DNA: TGTGCCAGCAGCATCGGGACTAGCAGTTCCGGGGAGCTGTTTTTT

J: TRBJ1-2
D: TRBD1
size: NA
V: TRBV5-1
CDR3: CASSLDPGGNGYTF
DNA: TGCGCCAGCAGCTTGGACCCAGGGGGGAATGGCTACACCTTC

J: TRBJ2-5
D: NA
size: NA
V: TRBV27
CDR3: CASSLYGASVGRETQYF
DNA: TGTGCCAGCAGTTTATATGGGGCTAGCGTCGGTCGAGAGACCCAGTACTTC

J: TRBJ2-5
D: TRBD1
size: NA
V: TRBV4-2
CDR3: CASSQAYRDREQETQYF
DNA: TGTGCCAGCAGCCAAGCCTACCGGGACAGGGAACAAGAGACCCAGTACTTC

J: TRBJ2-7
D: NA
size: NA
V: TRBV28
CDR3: CASSPGHGREYTYF
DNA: TGTGCCAGCAGTCCAGGACACGGACGGGAGTACACGTACTTC

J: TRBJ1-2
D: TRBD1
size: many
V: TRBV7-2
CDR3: CASSLAARGEVGYTF
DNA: TGTGCCAGCAGCTTAGCTGCCAGGGGGGAAGTCGGCTACACCTTC

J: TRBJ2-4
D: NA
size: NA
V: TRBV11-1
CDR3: CASSPVSKNIQYF
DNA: TGTGCCAGCAGCCCAGTATCCAAAAACATTCAGTACTTC

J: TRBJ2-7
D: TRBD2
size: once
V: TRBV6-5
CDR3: CASSSGTSGAAYEQYF
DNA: TGTGCCAGCAGTTCGGGAACTAGCGGGGCCGCCTACGAGCAGTACTTC

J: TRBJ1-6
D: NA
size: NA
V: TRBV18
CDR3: CASSPPRISGNSPLHF
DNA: TGTGCCAGCTCACCACCGCGGATAAGTGGAAATTCACCCCTCCACTTT

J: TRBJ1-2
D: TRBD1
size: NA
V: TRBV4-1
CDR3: CASSQITPRTGAKENYGYTF
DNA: TGCGCCAGCAGCCAAATAACGCCCCGGACAGGGGCAAAAGAAAACTATGGCTACACCTTC